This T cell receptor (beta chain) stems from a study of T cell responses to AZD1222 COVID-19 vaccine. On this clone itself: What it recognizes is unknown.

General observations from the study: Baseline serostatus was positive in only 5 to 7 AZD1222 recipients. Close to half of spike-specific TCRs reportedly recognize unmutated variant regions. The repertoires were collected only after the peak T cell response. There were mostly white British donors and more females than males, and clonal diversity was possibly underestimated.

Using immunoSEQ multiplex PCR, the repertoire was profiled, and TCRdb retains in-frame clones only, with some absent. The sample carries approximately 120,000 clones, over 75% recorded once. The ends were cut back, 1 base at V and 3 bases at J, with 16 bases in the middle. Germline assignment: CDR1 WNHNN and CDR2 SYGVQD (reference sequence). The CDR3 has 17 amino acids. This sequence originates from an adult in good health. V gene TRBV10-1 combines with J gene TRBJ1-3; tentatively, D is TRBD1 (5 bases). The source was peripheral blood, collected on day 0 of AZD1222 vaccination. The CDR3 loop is CASSEFLGGPSGNTIYF. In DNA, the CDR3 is TGCGCCAGCAGTGAGTTCCTCGGGGGTCCCAGTGGAAACACCATATATTTT.